The 23 T cell receptor beta chains presented below share a single source sample, sequenced in a study of T cell responses to AZD1222 COVID-19 vaccine (dated by TCRdb to 2020 to 2022). Sample time point, as interpreted from the label and publication: baseline before first vaccination. Libraries were made using the immunoSEQ multiplex PCR assay. The table was pulled from immuneACCESS by TCRdb, which kept in-frame rearrangements only. Such tables lose some clones; where checked, under half of the loss comes from unresolved V genes, and the rest has no known cause. This sample holds fewer than 150,000 clones; approximately 89% were observed only once. The top ten clonotypes cover about 4.8% of the sample. The specimen comprised peripheral blood, sampled on day 0 of AZD1222 vaccination. The receptors here all came from an adult in good health.

This chain joins TRBV7-9 and TRBJ2-5; D call uncertain. CDR1 and CDR2 from the germline V gene are SEHNR and FQNEAQ (reference sequence). This CDR3 has 14 residues. V was cut by 3 bases and J by 5 bases, with 13 bases left in between. The CDR3 nucleotides are TGTGCCAGCAGCTTGACTCCCGAGAGGGAGACCCAGTACTTC. It yields the protein CASSLTPERETQYF.

The chain has TRBV5-1 and TRBJ1-2; D unresolved. V was cut by 2 bases and J by 4 bases, with 12 bases left in between. This CDR3 is 14 amino acids long. Germline V lookup: CDR1 SGHRS, CDR2 YFSETQ. This chain's CDR3 is CASSFRIPSYGYTF. The CDR3 DNA is TGCGCCAGCAGCTTTCGGATACCATCCTATGGCTACACCTTC.

This chain joins TRBV11-3 and TRBJ1-3; no firm D call. Trimming removed 5 bases at V and 4 bases at J, with 9 bases between. The CDR3 has 13 amino acids. Germline CDR1 and CDR2: SGHNT and YENEEA. CDR3 DNA sequence: TGTGCCAGCAGCATTAATGCAGGAAACACCATATATTTT. Its protein product is CASSINAGNTIYF.

The V and J genes are TRBV9 and TRBJ1-3; 8 positions agree with TRBD1. This CDR3 is built from 16 residues. Trimming took 5 bases from V and 2 from J; bases not matched to a gene: 9. Germline CDR1 SGDLS, CDR2 YYNGEE. The CDR3 DNA reads as TGTGCCAGCAGTGCAGGACAGGGTAGGGCTGGAAACACCATATATTTT. This sequence encodes CASSAGQGRAGNTIYF.

This rearrangement joins TRBV5-1 to TRBJ2-5, with TRBD1 as a possible D gene (5 bases). Germline V gene sequence: CDR1 SGHRS, CDR2 YFSETQ. The CDR3 spans 14 residues. Deletions cut 2 bases from V and 0 bases from J, with 8 bases between. This CDR3 reads CASSLLRDQETQYF. CDR3 nucleotides: TGCGCCAGCAGCTTACTCAGGGACCAAGAGACCCAGTACTTC.

The chain has TRBV5-1 and TRBJ1-2; the D is unclear. Germline V gives CDR1 SGHRS, CDR2 YFSETQ. The V and J ends lost 2 bases and 6 bases respectively, with 8 bases between them. This CDR3 spans 12 amino acids. The CDR3 reads CASSFGPDGYTF. The CDR3 coding sequence is TGCGCCAGCAGCTTCGGGCCAGATGGCTACACCTTC.

This rearrangement joins TRBV10-1 to TRBJ1-1; D gene unclear. The CDR3 loop spans 15 amino acids. Looked up from germline, CDR1 is WNHNN and CDR2 is SYGVQD (reference sequence). V lost 3 bases and J lost 4, with 15 bases in between. CDR3 sequence: CASSEYRGGGTEAFF. CDR3 coding DNA: TGCGCCAGCAGTGAATATAGAGGAGGTGGCACTGAAGCTTTCTTT.

The rearrangement uses TRBV5-1 and TRBJ2-7; 7 nucleotides align to TRBD2. The CDR3 spans 16 residues. CDR1 is SGHRS, CDR2 YFSETQ, per germline. V trimming: 4 bases; J trimming: 6 bases; junction bases outside the gene matches: 16. The CDR3 here is CASSTSPWAGESEQYF. The DNA of the CDR3 is TGCGCCAGCAGCACCTCCCCCTGGGCGGGAGAGTCCGAGCAGTACTTC.

V and J are TRBV27 and TRBJ1-3; 9 nucleotides agree with TRBD1. CDR1 is MNHEY, CDR2 SMNVEV, per germline (reference sequence). Losses at the gene ends were 5 bases for V and 7 bases for J; bases not matched to a gene: 6. This CDR3 comprises 14 residues. Here the CDR3 DNA reads TGTGCCAGCAGTCCGGACAGGGGAAGGAACACCATATATTTT. Translating it yields CASSPDRGRNTIYF.

The genes are TRBV30 and TRBJ1-2, with 8 bases lining up with TRBD1. The germline V gene has CDR1 GTSNPN and CDR2 SVGIG (reference sequence). V lost 6 bases, J lost 4 bases, and 4 bases stayed unmatched. The CDR3 contains 12 residues. CDR3 sequence: CACSGQGYGYTF. The CDR3 DNA is TGTGCCTGCTCCGGACAGGGCTATGGCTACACCTTC.

The rearrangement joins TRBV9 to TRBJ2-2; tentatively, D is TRBD2 (5 bases). CDR3 length equals 15 residues. V was trimmed by 4 bases and J by 0 bases, leaving 10 bases between them. CDR1 is SGDLS, CDR2 YYNGEE, per germline. The CDR3 loop reads CASSSGETNTGELFF. DNA for the CDR3: TGTGCCAGCAGCAGTGGGGAGACGAACACCGGGGAGCTGTTTTTT.

V is TRBV11-2 and J is TRBJ2-7; perhaps TRBD2 as D (5 bases). This CDR3 is built from 14 residues. The V gene lost 3 bases and the J gene lost 0 bases, with 9 bases spanning the gap. Germline-derived CDR1 and CDR2 are SGHAT and FQNNGV. The CDR3 sequence: CASSFGISSYEQYF. CDR3 nucleotides: TGTGCCAGCAGCTTCGGGATCAGCTCCTACGAGCAGTACTTC.

The V call is TRBV24-1, the J call TRBJ2-1; 10 nucleotides match TRBD2. V was pared by 3 bases and J by 2 bases, with 3 bases of the junction left unmatched. Germline CDR1 and CDR2: KGHDR and SFDVKD. The CDR3 totals 16 residues. The CDR3 DNA reads as TGTGCCACCAGTGATGCTAGCGGGAGCCCCTACAATGAGCAGTTCTTC. Its translation is CATSDASGSPYNEQFF.

This clone appeared a single time. The chain has TRBV29-1 and TRBJ2-1; 10 bases are shared with TRBD2. The CDR3 loop spans 13 amino acids. The germline gives CDR1 SQVTM, CDR2 ANQGSEA. V shed 6 bases and J 12 bases; nucleotides not matched to a gene: 11. CDR3 residues: CSVGASSGGVQFF. The CDR3 coding sequence is TGCAGCGTGGGAGCGTCTAGCGGGGGAGTGCAGTTCTTC.

The rearrangement joins TRBV6-5 to TRBJ1-2; 9 bases agree with TRBD1. Per the germline V gene, CDR1 is MNHEY and CDR2 is SVGAGI. After removal of 5 bases from V and 6 bases from J, the junction contained 7 bases not matched to a gene. This CDR3 has 14 amino acids. The chain's CDR3 is CASSKWGQGNGYTF. CDR3 nucleotide sequence: TGTGCCAGCAGTAAATGGGGACAGGGAAATGGCTACACCTTC.

The rearrangement links TRBV12-3 or TRBV12-4 to TRBJ1-5, with a possible D match to TRBD1 (5 bases). The CDR3 spans 13 residues. V lost 3 bases to trimming and J lost 7 bases, with 10 bases between them. In nucleotides, the CDR3 is TGTGCCAGCAGTTTGGGGGAGGGCCAGCCCCAGCATTTT. Translating it yields CASSLGEGQPQHF.

This chain joins TRBV6-1 and TRBJ1-5; possibly TRBD1 for D (6 bases). Trimming removed 4 bases at V and 3 bases at J, with 16 bases between. CDR3 length equals 16 residues. Looked up from germline, CDR1 is MNHNS and CDR2 is SASEGT. In DNA form, the CDR3 reads TGTGCCAGCAGTGTCTGGCAGGGGCCCATCAATCAGCCCCAGCATTTT. Protein sequence: CASSVWQGPINQPQHF.

This clone showed up just once. This rearrangement joins TRBV15 to TRBJ1-6, with 7 bases matching TRBD1. The CDR3 length is 18 residues. Germline assignment: CDR1 LNHNV and CDR2 YYDKDF (reference sequence). V trimming: 0 bases; J trimming: 3 bases; junction bases outside the gene matches: 8. DNA for the CDR3: TGTGCCACCAGCAGAGATTTGACTGGGACAGACTATAATTCACCCCTCCACTTT. Translation: CATSRDLTGTDYNSPLHF. Full variable domain (rest looked up from reference TRBV15 and TRBJ1-6): DAMVIQNPRYQVTQFGKPVTLSCSQTLNHNVMYWYQQKSSQAPKLLFHYYDKDFNNEADTPDNFQSRRPNTSFCFLDIRSPGLGDTAMYLCATSRDLTGTDYNSPLHFGNGTRLTVT.

The chain combines TRBV19 with TRBJ1-1; unclear D gene. Germline V gene lookup returns CDR1 LNHDA and CDR2 SQIVND (reference sequence). The CDR3 loop spans 13 amino acids. Trimming cost V 3 bases and J 7 bases, with 12 bases left between them. The CDR3, as DNA: TGTGCCAGTAGTATTGTCTGGGCAGATGAAGCTTTCTTT. Amino acid sequence: CASSIVWADEAFF.

This clone was picked up a small number of times. The chain combines TRBV5-5 with TRBJ1-6, with no clear D. V was shortened by 4 bases and J by 7 bases, with 15 bases between the two germline ends. Germline-derived CDR1 and CDR2 are SGHKS and YYEKEE (reference sequence). This CDR3 is built from 15 residues. The CDR3 bases are TGTGCCAGCAGCCCATCCCAAATGAGGAATTCACCCCTCCACTTT. It codes for CASSPSQMRNSPLHF.

The V call is TRBV28, the J call TRBJ1-2; D possibly corresponds to TRBD1 (5 bases). This CDR3 has 13 amino acids. V lost 6 bases and J 5 bases, leaving 13 bases between the germline ends. Germline V gives CDR1 MDHEN, CDR2 SYDVKM. In DNA, the CDR3 is TGTGCCAGCAGGTTGGACATCTTATATGGCTACACCTTC. Amino acid sequence: CASRLDILYGYTF.

The CDR3 DNA reads TGCGCCAGCAGCTTGGGCAGGGGGGACTATGGCTACACCTTC. It specifies CASSLGRGDYGYTF. The chain links TRBV5-1 to TRBJ1-2; 7 bases match TRBD1. In germline, CDR1 is SGHRS, CDR2 YFSETQ. The length of the CDR3 is 14 residues. J lost 3 bases, V lost 0 bases, and 2 bases had no gene match. Full variable domain (remainder filled in from reference TRBV5-1 and TRBJ1-2): KAGVTQTPRYLIKTRGQQVTLSCSPISGHRSVSWYQQTPGQGLQFLFEYFSETQRNKGNFPGRFSGRQFSNSRSEMNVSTLELGDSALYLCASSLGRGDYGYTFGSGTRLTVV.

This clone was seen once. The chain is built from TRBV7-6 and TRBJ1-2; D perhaps matches TRBD1 (5 bases). Trimming removed 4 bases from V and 5 bases from J, with 26 bases in between. The CDR3 is 18 amino acids. Germline V gives CDR1 SGHVS, CDR2 FNYEAQ. CDR3 bases: TGTGCCAGCAGCTCAACCCCAGGAAGAGCAGGGTCGGCATATGGCTACACCTTC. Its translation is CASSSTPGRAGSAYGYTF. The complete variable domain, with remaining parts taken from reference TRBV7-6 and TRBJ1-2, reads GAGVSQSPRYKVTKRGQDVALRCDPISGHVSLYWYRQALGQGPEFLTYFNYEAQQDKSGLPNDRFSAERPEGSISTLTIQRTEQRDSAMYRCASSSTPGRAGSAYGYTFGSGTRLTVV.